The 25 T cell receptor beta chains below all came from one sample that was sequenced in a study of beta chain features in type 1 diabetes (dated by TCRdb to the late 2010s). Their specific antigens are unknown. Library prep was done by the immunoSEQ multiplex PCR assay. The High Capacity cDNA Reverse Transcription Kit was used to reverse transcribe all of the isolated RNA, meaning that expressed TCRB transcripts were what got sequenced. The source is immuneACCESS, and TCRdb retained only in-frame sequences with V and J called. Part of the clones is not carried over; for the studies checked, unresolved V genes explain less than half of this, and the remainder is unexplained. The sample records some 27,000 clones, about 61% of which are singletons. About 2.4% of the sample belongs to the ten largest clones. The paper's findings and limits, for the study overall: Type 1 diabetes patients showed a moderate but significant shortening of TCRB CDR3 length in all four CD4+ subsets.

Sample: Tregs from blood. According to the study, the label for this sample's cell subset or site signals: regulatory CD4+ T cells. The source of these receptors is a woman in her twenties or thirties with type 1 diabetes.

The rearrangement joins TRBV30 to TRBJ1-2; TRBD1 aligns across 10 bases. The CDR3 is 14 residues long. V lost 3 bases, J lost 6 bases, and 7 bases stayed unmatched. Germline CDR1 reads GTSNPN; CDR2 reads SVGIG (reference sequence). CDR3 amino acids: CAWSDIGTGDGYTF. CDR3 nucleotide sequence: TGTGCCTGGAGCGACATCGGGACAGGGGATGGCTACACCTTC.

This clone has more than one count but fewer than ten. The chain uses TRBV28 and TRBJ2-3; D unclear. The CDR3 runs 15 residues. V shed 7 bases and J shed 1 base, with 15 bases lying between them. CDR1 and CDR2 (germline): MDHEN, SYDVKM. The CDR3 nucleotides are TGTGCCAGCATCCCTCTTGGAGTAGGCACAGATACGCAGTATTTT. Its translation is CASIPLGVGTDTQYF.

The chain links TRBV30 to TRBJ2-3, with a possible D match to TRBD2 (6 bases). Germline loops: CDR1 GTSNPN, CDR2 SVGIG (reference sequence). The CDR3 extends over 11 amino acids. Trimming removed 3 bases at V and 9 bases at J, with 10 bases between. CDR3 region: CAWRGGGTQYF. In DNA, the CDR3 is TGTGCCTGGAGGGGAGGTGGGACGCAGTATTTT.

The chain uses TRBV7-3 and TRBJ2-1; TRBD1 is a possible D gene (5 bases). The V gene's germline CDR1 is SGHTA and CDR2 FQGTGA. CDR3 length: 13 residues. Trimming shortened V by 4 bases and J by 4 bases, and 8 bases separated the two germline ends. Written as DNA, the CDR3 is TGTGCCAGCAGCTCGCGACAGTACAATGAGCAGTTCTTC. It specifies CASSSRQYNEQFF. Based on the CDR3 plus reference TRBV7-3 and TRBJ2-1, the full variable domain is GAGVSQTPSNKVTEKGKYVELRCDPISGHTALYWYRQSLGQGPEFLIYFQGTGAADDSGLPNDRFFAVRPEGSVSTLKIQRTERGDSAVYLCASSSRQYNEQFFGPGTRLTVL.

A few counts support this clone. The CDR3 loop is CASTTYIQGARGNQPQHF. Here the CDR3 DNA reads TGTGCCAGCACAACTTATATACAGGGGGCGAGAGGCAATCAGCCCCAGCATTTT. The chain couples TRBV6-4 to TRBJ1-5, with 9 bases aligning to TRBD1. The germline V gene encodes CDR1 MRHNA and CDR2 SNTAGT. V gave up 7 bases and J gave up 2 bases; unmatched junction bases: 15. The CDR3 consists of 18 residues.

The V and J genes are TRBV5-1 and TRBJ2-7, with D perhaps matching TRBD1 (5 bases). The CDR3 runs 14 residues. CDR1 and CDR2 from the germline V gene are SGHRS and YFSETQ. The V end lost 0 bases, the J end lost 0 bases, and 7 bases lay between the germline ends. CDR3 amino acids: CASSLGQSSYEQYF. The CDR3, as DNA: TGCGCCAGCAGCTTGGGACAGAGCTCCTACGAGCAGTACTTC.

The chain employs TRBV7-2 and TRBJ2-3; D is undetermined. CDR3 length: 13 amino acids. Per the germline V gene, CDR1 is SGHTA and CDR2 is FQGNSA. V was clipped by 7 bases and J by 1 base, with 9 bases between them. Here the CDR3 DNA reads TGTGCCAGCACCCCGACTGGCACAGATACGCAGTATTTT. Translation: CASTPTGTDTQYF.

CDR3 nucleotides: TGTGCCAGCAGAGACAGACACAATCAGCCCCAGCATTTT. Protein product: CASRDRHNQPQHF. The chain uses TRBV6-1 and TRBJ1-5; maybe TRBD1 (5 bases). CDR3 length equals 13 residues. With 6 bases removed from V and 3 bases from J, the gap between germline ends came to 9 bases. Germline V gene sequence: CDR1 MNHNS, CDR2 SASEGT.

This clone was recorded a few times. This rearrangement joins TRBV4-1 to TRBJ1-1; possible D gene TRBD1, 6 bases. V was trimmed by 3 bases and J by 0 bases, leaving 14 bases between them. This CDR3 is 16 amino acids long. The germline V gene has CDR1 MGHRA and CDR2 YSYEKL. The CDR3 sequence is CASSHRTGKMNTEAFF. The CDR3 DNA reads TGCGCCAGCAGCCACCGTACAGGGAAAATGAACACTGAAGCTTTCTTT.

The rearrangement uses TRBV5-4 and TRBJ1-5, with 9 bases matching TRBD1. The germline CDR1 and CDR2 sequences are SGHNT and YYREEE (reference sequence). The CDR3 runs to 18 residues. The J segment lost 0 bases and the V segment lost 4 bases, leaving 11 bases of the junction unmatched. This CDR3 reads CASSQVGTGPYSNQPQHF. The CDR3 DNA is TGTGCCAGCAGCCAAGTCGGGACAGGGCCTTATAGCAATCAGCCCCAGCATTTT.

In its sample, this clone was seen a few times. CDR3 coding DNA: TGTGCCATCAGTGAGTCCGGTGGAGCTTTCTTT. Translation gives CAISESGGAFF. V gene TRBV10-3 combines with J gene TRBJ1-1; D is unclear. From germline, CDR1 is ENHRY and CDR2 SYGVKD. V lost 0 bases to trimming and J lost 10 bases, with 6 bases between them. The CDR3 covers 11 residues.

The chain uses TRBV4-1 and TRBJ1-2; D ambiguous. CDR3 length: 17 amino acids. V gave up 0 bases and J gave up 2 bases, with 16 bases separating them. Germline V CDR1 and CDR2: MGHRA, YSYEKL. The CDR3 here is CASSQDRSFQVNYGYTF. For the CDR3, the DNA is TGCGCCAGCAGCCAAGATCGAAGCTTCCAGGTGAACTATGGCTACACCTTC.

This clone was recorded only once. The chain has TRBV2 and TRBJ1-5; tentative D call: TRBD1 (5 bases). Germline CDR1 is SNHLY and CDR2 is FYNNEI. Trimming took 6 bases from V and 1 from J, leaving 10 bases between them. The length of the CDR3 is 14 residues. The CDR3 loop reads CASRSGLSNQPQHF. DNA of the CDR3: TGTGCCAGCAGGTCAGGGTTAAGCAATCAGCCCCAGCATTTT.

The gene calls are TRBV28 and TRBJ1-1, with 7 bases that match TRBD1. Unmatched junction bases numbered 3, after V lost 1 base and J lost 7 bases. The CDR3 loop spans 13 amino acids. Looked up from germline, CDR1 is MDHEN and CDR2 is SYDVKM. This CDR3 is CASSLSHRGEAFF. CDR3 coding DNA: TGTGCCAGCAGTTTATCCCACAGGGGTGAAGCTTTCTTT.

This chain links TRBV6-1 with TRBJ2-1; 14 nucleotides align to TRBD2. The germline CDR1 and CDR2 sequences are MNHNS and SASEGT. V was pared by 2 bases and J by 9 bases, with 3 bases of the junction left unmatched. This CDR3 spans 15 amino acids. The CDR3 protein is CASSERLAGGVEQFF. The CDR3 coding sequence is TGTGCCAGCAGTGAACGACTAGCGGGAGGGGTTGAGCAGTTCTTC.

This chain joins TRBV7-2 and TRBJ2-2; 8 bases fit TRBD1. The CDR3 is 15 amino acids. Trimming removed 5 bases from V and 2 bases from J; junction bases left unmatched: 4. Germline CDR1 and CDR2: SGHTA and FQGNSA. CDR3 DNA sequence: TGTGCCAGCAGCACAACAGGGGGTAACACCGGGGAGCTGTTTTTT. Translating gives CASSTTGGNTGELFF.

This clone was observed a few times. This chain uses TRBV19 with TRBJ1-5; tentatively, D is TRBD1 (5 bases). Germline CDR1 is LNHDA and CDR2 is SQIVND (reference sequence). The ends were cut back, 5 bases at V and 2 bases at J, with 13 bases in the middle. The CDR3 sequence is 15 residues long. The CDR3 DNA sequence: TGTGCCAGTAGTGTCACAGGTACGCGCAATCAGCCCCAGCATTTT. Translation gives CASSVTGTRNQPQHF.

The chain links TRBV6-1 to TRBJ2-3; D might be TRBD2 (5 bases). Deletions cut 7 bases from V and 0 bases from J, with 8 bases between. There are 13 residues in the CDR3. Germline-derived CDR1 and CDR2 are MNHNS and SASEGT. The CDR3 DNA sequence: TGTGCCAGCAAAACGGGGAGCACAGATACGCAGTATTTT. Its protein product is CASKTGSTDTQYF.

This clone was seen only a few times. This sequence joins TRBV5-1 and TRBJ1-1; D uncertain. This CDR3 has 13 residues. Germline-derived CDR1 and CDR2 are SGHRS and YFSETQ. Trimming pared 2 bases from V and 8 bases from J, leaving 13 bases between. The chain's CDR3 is CASSFIGSGEAFF. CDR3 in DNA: TGCGCCAGCAGCTTCATCGGGTCGGGGGAAGCTTTCTTT.

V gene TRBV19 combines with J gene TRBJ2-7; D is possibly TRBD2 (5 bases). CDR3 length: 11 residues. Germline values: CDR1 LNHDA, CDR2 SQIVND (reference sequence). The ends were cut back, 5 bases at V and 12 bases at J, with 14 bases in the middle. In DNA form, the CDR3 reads TGTGCCAGTAGTTCTGGAGGTGCGCGGTACTTC. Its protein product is CASSSGGARYF.

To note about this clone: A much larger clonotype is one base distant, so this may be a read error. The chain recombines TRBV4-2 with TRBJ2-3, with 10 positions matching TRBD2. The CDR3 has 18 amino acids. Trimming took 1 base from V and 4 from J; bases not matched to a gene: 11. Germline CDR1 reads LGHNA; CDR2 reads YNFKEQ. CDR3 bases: TGTGCCAGCAGCCAAGGGGTCCAAGCGGGAGGGAACGCAGATACGCAGTATTTT. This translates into CASSQGVQAGGNADTQYF.

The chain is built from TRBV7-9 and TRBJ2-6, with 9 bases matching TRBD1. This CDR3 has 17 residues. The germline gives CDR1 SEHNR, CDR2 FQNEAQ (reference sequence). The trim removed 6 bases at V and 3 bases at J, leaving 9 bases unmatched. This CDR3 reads CASREQGALYGANVLTF. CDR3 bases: TGTGCCAGCAGGGAACAGGGGGCCTTGTATGGGGCCAACGTCCTGACTTTC.

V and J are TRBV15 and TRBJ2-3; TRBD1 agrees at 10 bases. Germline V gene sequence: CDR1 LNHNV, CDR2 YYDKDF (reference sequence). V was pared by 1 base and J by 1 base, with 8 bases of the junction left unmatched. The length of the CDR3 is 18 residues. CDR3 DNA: TGTGCCACCAGCAGAGTGGGGACAGGGGCTAGTGGCACAGATACGCAGTATTTT. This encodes CATSRVGTGASGTDTQYF.

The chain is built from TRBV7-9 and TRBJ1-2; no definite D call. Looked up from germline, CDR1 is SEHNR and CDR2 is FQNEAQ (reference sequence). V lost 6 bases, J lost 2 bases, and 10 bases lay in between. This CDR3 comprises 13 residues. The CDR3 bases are TGTGCCAGCAGTTATACAGTGAACTATGGCTACACCTTC. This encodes CASSYTVNYGYTF.

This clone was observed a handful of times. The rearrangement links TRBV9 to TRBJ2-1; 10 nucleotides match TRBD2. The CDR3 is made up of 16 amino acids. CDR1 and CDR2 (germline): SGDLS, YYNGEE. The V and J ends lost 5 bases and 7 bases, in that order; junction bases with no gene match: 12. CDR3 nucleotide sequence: TGTGCCAGCAGTCGGACTAGCGGAAGTTTCGCGAATGAGCAGTTCTTC. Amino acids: CASSRTSGSFANEQFF. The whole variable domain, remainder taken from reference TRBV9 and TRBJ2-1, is DSGVTQTPKHLITATGQRVTLRCSPRSGDLSVYWYQQSLDQGLQFLIQYYNGEERAKGNILERFSAQQFPDLHSELNLSSLELGDSALYFCASSRTSGSFANEQFFGPGTRLTVL.